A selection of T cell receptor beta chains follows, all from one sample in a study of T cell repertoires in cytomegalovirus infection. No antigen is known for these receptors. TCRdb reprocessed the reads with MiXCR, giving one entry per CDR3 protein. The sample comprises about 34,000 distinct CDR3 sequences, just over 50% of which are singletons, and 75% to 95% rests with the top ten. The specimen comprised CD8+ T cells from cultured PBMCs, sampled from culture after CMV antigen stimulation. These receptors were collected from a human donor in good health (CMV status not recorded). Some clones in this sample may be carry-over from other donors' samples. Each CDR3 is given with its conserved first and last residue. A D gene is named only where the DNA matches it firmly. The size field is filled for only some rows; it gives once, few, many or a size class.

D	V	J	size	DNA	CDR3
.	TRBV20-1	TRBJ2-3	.	TGCAGTGCTAGAGATTTGTTTGGTGGGGCAGATACGCAGTATTTT	CSARDLFGGADTQYF
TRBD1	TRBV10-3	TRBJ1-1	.	TGTGCCATCAGTGCCCCCCCGGGACAGGCGGGGAACACTGAAGCTTTCTTT	CAISAPPGQAGNTEAFF
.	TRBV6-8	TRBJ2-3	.	TGTGCCAGCAGGCAACCAGGCGCAGATACGCAGTATTTT	CASRQPGADTQYF
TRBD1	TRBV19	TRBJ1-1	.	TGTGCCAGTAGTACACGACAGGGACTGAACACTGAAGCTTTCTTT	CASSTRQGLNTEAFF
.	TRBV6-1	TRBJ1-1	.	TGTGCCAGCAAGGTTGGAGGGATTGTAAGGGTATTCACTGAAGCTTTCTTT	CASKVGGIVRVFTEAFF
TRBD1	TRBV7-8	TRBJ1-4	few	TGTGCCAGCAGCCGATCAGGGGGTGAAGAAAAACTGTTTTTT	CASSRSGGEEKLFF
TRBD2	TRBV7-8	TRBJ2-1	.	TGTGCCAGCAGCTTATACGTAGCGGGGAACAATGAGCAGTTCTTC	CASSLYVAGNNEQFF
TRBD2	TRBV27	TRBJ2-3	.	TGTGCCAGCAGTTTAAGACTAGCGGGGGGTAAAGATACGCAGTATTTT	CASSLRLAGGKDTQYF
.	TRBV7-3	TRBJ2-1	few	TGTGCCAGCAGCCCACCCGGGACCCCGTACAATGAGCAGTTCTTC	CASSPPGTPYNEQFF
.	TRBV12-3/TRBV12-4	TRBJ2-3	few	TGTGCCAGCACCCTTATAAGGGGGACGAGCACAGATACGCAGTATTTT	CASTLIRGTSTDTQYF
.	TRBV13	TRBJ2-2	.	TGTGCCAGCAGAGGAGGGACTGGGACCGGGGAGCTGTTTTTT	CASRGGTGTGELFF
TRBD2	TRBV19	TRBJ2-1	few	TGTGCCAGTAGTACACGGGAGGGACTATACAATGAGCAGTTCTTC	CASSTREGLYNEQFF
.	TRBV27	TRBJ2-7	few	TGTGCCAGCAGTTTTCGTGGGAGCAGGAACTACGAGCAGTACTTC	CASSFRGSRNYEQYF
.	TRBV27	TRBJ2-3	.	TGTGCCAGCATGGACGTTCTCAGCACAGATACGCAGTATTTT	CASMDVLSTDTQYF
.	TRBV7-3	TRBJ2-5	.	TGTGCCAGCAGCTTAATGGGCGCAGGGACGTTCGGAGAGACCCAGTACTTC	CASSLMGAGTFGETQYF
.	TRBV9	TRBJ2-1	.	TGTGCCAGCAGCGGGGGCCTCCGAAAAGAGCAGTTCTTC	CASSGGLRKEQFF
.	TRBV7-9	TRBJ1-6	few	TGTGCCAGCAGGCCATCCGGGGTAAAGAATTCACCCCTCCACTTT	CASRPSGVKNSPLHF
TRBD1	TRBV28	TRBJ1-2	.	TGTGCCAGCAGTAGTAATGACTTCCTTGGGACAGGGGGCGGTAAGAACTATGGCTACACCTTC	CASSSNDFLGTGGGKNYGYTF
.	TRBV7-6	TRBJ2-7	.	TGTGCCAGCAGCTTAGGGGGGCGGTCGGGGGAGCAGTACTTC	CASSLGGRSGEQYF
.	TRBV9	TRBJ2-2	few	TGTGCCAGCAGCGTAAGACGGGAGAACACCGGGGAGCTGTTTTTT	CASSVRRENTGELFF
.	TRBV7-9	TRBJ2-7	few	TGTGCCAGCAGGGCGGATGCAGGGAGTAACGAGCAGTACTTC	CASRADAGSNEQYF
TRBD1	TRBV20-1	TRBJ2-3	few	TGCAGTGCCACCAACAGGGGCCCAACATCCACAGATACGCAGTATTTT	CSATNRGPTSTDTQYF